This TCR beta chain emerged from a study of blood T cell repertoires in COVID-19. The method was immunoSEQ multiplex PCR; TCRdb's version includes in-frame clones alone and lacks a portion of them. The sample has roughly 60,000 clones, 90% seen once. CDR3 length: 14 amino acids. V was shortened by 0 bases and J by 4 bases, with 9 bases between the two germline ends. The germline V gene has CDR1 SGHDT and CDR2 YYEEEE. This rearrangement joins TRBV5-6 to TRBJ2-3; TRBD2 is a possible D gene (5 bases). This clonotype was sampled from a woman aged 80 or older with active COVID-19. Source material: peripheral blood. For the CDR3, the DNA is TGTGCCAGCAGCTTGGTAGAGGGATCAGATACGCAGTATTTT. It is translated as CASSLVEGSDTQYF. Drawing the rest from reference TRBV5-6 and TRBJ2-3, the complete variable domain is DAGVTQSPTHLIKTRGQQVTLRCSPKSGHDTVSWYQQALGQGPQFIFQYYEEEERQRGNFPDRFSGHQFPNYSSELNVNALLLGDSALYLCASSLVEGSDTQYFGPGTRLTVL.